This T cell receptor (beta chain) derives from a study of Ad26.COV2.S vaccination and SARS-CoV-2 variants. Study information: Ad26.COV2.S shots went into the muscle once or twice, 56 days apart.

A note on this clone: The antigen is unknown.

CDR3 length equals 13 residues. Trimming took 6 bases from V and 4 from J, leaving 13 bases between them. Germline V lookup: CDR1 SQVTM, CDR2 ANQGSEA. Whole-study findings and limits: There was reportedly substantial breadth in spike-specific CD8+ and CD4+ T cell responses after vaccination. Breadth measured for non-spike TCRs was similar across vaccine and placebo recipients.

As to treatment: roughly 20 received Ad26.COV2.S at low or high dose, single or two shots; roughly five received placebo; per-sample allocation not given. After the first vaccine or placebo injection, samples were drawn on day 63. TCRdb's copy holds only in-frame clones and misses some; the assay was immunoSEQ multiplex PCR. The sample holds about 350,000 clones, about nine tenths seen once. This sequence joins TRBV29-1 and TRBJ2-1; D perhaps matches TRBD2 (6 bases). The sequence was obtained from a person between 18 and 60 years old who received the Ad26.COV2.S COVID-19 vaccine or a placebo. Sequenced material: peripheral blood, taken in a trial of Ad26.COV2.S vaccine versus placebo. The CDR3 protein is CSVFSRGYNEQFF. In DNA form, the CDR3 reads TGCAGCGTATTTTCCCGGGGGTACAATGAGCAGTTCTTC.